These 19 T cell receptor beta chains were sequenced from one sample in a study of shared clonotypes between healthy human individuals (dated by TCRdb to 2019 to 2021). The library relied on the immunoSEQ multiplex PCR assay. TCRdb provides this immuneACCESS table in a form limited to in-frame rearrangements. Some clones are lacking; in checked studies, under half of them reflect an unresolved V gene, and why the rest are absent is not known. In all, the sample holds 2.3 million or so clones, and 90% to 95% of those were seen once. Of the sample, under 0.45% is held by the ten largest clones. The specimen sequenced was naive CD4+ T cells from PBMCs. The cell subset or site label, read with the paper, signifies: CD45RA+ positively selected. The source of these receptors is a man younger than 35 in good health. Some clones in this sample may be carry-over from other donors' samples.

The chain carries TRBV21-1 and TRBJ1-2. TRBV21-1 is a documented pseudogene. The CDR3 has 11 residues. DNA of the CDR3: TGTGCCAGCAGCCCAAGGGACCGCGGAAGCTTC. This encodes CASSPRDRGSF.

This chain joins TRBV28 and TRBJ2-1, with TRBD1 matching 9 bases. The junction had 13 bases not matched to a gene; V was cut back by 6 bases and J by 7 bases. CDR3 length: 16 amino acids. Germline loops: CDR1 MDHEN, CDR2 SYDVKM. Written as DNA, the CDR3 is TGTGCCAGCAGAGAATTGGGACAGGGTGGGAAGAATGAGCAGTTCTTC. It encodes CASRELGQGGKNEQFF.

The gene calls are TRBV28 and TRBJ1-2; TRBD1 is a possible D gene (6 bases). The V and J ends lost 3 bases and 7 bases respectively, with 9 bases between them. Germline lookup yields CDR1 MDHEN and CDR2 SYDVKM. The CDR3 is made up of 12 amino acids. DNA for the CDR3: TGTGCCAGCAGTTTGGCAGGGGTTGGCTACACCTTC. It is translated as CASSLAGVGYTF.

This clone was counted a single time. The chain uses TRBV5-8 and TRBJ2-5; weak D call: TRBD2 (6 bases). Germline assignment: CDR1 SGHTS and CDR2 YDEGEE. CDR3 size: 12 residues. The ends were cut back, 2 bases at V and 5 bases at J, with 7 bases in the middle. The CDR3 sequence is CASSFGGETQYF. In DNA form, the CDR3 reads TGTGCCAGCAGCTTTGGAGGGGAGACCCAGTACTTC.

The gene calls are TRBV5-6 and TRBJ1-5; tentative D call: TRBD1 (5 bases). CDR3 length equals 15 residues. V dropped 1 base and J dropped 2 bases, with 10 bases sitting between them. Germline CDR1 reads SGHDT; CDR2 reads YYEEEE. The CDR3 reads CASSLMQGGNQPQHF. As DNA, the CDR3 is TGTGCCAGCAGCTTGATGCAGGGTGGCAATCAGCCCCAGCATTTT.

The count of this clone is one. V and J are TRBV28 and TRBJ2-1, with D uncertain. This CDR3 region has 15 residues. Germline lookup yields CDR1 MDHEN and CDR2 SYDVKM. The V end was cut by 2 bases, the J end by 7 bases, with 15 bases between. The CDR3 is CASSLSDPSENEQFF. CDR3 sequence (DNA): TGTGCCAGCAGTTTAAGTGACCCATCGGAGAATGAGCAGTTCTTC.

J is TRBJ2-7 and V is TRBV6-1, with unresolved D. Germline CDR1 is MNHNS and CDR2 is SASEGT. This CDR3 region has 14 residues. V was trimmed by 4 bases and J by 1 base, leaving 11 bases between them. The CDR3: CASSASSGSYEQYF. DNA of the CDR3: TGTGCCAGCAGTGCTTCCAGTGGGTCCTACGAGCAGTACTTC.

CDR3 DNA: TGTGCCAGCAGCGCGATAAGGACAGTGAGCGAGCAGTACTTC. Encoded protein: CASSAIRTVSEQYF. This chain joins TRBV5-5 and TRBJ2-7; D may be TRBD1 (6 bases). Trimming stripped 4 bases from V and 6 bases from J, with 17 bases between. The CDR3 extends over 14 amino acids. The germline CDR1 and CDR2 sequences are SGHKS and YYEKEE (reference sequence).

This rearrangement joins TRBV7-9 to TRBJ1-3; a possible D gene is TRBD1 (5 bases). V was cut by 5 bases and J by 2 bases, with 13 bases left in between. Germline V gene data show CDR1 as SEHNR and CDR2 as FQNEAQ (reference sequence). The CDR3 is made up of 15 amino acids. CDR3 DNA: TGTGCCAGCAGCCGGGGGGTCCCAACTGGAAACACCATATATTTT. It yields the protein CASSRGVPTGNTIYF.

For the CDR3, the DNA is TGTGCCAGTAGTATTTGGTTGGTGCTAGCGGGAGGGCCACATGAGCAGTTCTTC. As protein: CASSIWLVLAGGPHEQFF. The rearrangement joins TRBV19 to TRBJ2-1, with 12 bases that match TRBD2. The CDR3 is 18 amino acids. V lost 3 bases and J lost 8; bases outside the gene matches: 14. CDR1 and CDR2 from the germline V gene are LNHDA and SQIVND (reference sequence).

The chain has TRBV6-5 and TRBJ2-2; 11 nucleotides match TRBD2. CDR1 is MNHEY, CDR2 SVGAGI, per germline. CDR3 length: 16 residues. Trimming removed 2 bases from V and 8 bases from J; junction bases left unmatched: 7. In nucleotides, the CDR3 is TGTGCCAGCAGTTACATCCTAGCGGGAGGATTTGGGGAGCTGTTTTTT. Its protein product is CASSYILAGGFGELFF.

The CDR3 loop reads CSVERSGGPTDTQYF. Written as DNA, the CDR3 is TGCAGCGTTGAACGGTCCGGGGGTCCCACAGATACGCAGTATTTT. J is TRBJ2-3 and V is TRBV29-1; TRBD2 is a possible D gene (6 bases). V shed 2 bases and J shed 2 bases, with 14 bases lying between them. Per the germline V gene, CDR1 is SQVTM and CDR2 is ANQGSEA. The CDR3 consists of 15 residues.

The chain links TRBV7-9 to TRBJ2-3; D is uncertain. Germline V lookup: CDR1 SEHNR, CDR2 FQNEAQ (reference sequence). This CDR3 region has 11 residues. Trimming removed 5 bases at V and 10 bases at J, with 10 bases between. In DNA form, the CDR3 reads TGTGCCAGCAGCCGATCGCTCTCGCAGTATTTT. This gives the protein CASSRSLSQYF.

This clone was counted only a few times. This sequence joins TRBV6-9 and TRBJ2-7, with D possibly being TRBD2 (6 bases). The CDR3 has 14 amino acids. Per the germline V gene, CDR1 is MNHGY and CDR2 is SVAAGI. Trimming left V 8 bases short and J 1 base short, with 15 bases between. The CDR3 reads CASVPGTGSYEQYF. The DNA for the CDR3 is TGTGCCAGCGTGCCCGGGACTGGTTCCTACGAGCAGTACTTC.

CDR3 amino acids: CAWSVQAAGNTIYF. The CDR3 DNA sequence: TGTGCCTGGAGTGTACAGGCGGCTGGAAACACCATATATTTT. V usage is TRBV30 and J usage is TRBJ1-3, with D possibly TRBD1 on 5 matching bases. Germline-derived CDR1 and CDR2 are GTSNPN and SVGIG (reference sequence). The CDR3 consists of 14 residues. V lost 0 bases to trimming and J lost 2 bases, with 8 bases between them.

The J gene is TRBJ2-1, the V gene TRBV11-2; 14 bases match TRBD2. Germline CDR1 SGHAT, CDR2 FQNNGV. After removal of 4 bases from V and 7 bases from J, the junction contained 3 bases not matched to a gene. This CDR3 is 15 amino acids long. CDR3 in DNA: TGTGCCAGCAGCTCAAGACTAGCGGGAGGGAATGAGCAGTTCTTC. Protein product: CASSSRLAGGNEQFF.

The V and J genes are TRBV28 and TRBJ1-1; possible D gene TRBD1, 5 bases. Germline loops: CDR1 MDHEN, CDR2 SYDVKM. The CDR3 sequence is 16 residues long. Trimming stripped 5 bases from V and 4 bases from J, with 20 bases between. The DNA for the CDR3 is TGTGCCAGCAGTGCCCACCTTGGGGGGGGTCCCACTGAAGCTTTCTTT. It codes for CASSAHLGGGPTEAFF.

The gene calls are TRBV28 and TRBJ2-2; TRBD2 agrees at 11 bases. The ends lost 1 base at V and 4 bases at J; junction bases unmatched: 5. This CDR3 region has 17 residues. Germline V gene sequence: CDR1 MDHEN, CDR2 SYDVKM. The DNA for the CDR3 is TGTGCCAGCAGTTTATCTAGCGGGAGGAGGACCACCGGGGAGCTGTTTTTT. Its translation is CASSLSSGRRTTGELFF.

This clone was recorded once. V and J are TRBV5-1 and TRBJ2-2; D not resolved. The V end lost 7 bases, the J end lost 4 bases, and 14 bases lay between the germline ends. Per the germline V gene, CDR1 is SGHRS and CDR2 is YFSETQ. The CDR3 is made up of 14 amino acids. The DNA of the CDR3 is TGCGCCAGCTCCAGTGGCTCCAGCACCGGGGAGCTGTTTTTT. It encodes CASSSGSSTGELFF.